The source of this TCR beta chain is a study of spatial heterogeneity in lung cancer. Across the whole study: Detection consistently captured more beta-chain sequences than alpha-chain sequences. On average, each unique TCR and UMI combination appeared more than ten times in raw reads. Findings and caveats of the study: Intratumoral expanded alpha and beta TCR counts were found to track tumor mutation counts.

The germline V gene encodes CDR1 DFQATT and CDR2 SNEGSKA (reference sequence). The trim removed 3 bases at V and 2 bases at J, leaving 8 bases unmatched. The CDR3 has 15 residues. TCRdb reanalysed the 5' RACE reads using MiXCR and keeps one entry per CDR3 protein. The profile covers about 30,000 distinct CDR3 sequences, with under 8.5% appearing a single time and around 24% taken by the ten largest. Time point indicated: sample taken at primary tumor resection. This clonotype was detected only a few times. Its target is not known. The TCR sequence derives from a male donor with early-stage non-small cell lung cancer. V is TRBV20-1 and J is TRBJ2-5, with 8 bases matching TRBD2. The specimen comprised lung tumor tissue, sampled at surgery. CDR3 amino acids: CSARRTSNLQETQYF. The DNA of the CDR3 is TGCAGTGCTAGGCGGACTAGCAACTTACAAGAGACCCAGTACTTC.